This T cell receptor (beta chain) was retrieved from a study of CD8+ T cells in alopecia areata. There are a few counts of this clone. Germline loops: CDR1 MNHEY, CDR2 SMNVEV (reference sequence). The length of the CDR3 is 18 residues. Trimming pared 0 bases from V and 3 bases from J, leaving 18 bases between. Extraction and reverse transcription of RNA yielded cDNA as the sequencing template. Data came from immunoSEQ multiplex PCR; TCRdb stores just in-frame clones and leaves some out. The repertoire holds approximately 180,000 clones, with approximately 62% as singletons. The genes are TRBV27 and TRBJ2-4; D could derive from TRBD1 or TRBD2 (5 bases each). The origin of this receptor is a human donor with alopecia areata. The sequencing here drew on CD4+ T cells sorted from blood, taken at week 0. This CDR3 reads CASSLSRTWGSGKNIQYF. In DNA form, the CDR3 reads TGTGCCAGCAGTTTATCTCGGACATGGGGGTCGGGCAAAAACATTCAGTACTTC.